These 18 T cell receptor beta chains were sequenced from one sample in a study of blood T cell repertoires in COVID-19 (dated by TCRdb to 2018 to 2021). The method behind the library was the immunoSEQ multiplex PCR assay. TCRdb re-hosts the immuneACCESS table, in-frame sequences only. Its copies lack some clones; in the studies checked, an unresolved V gene accounts for under half of them, and the cause for the rest is not known. The sample table shows about 260,000 clones, and 86% are seen once. The biggest ten clones account for 2% to 2.5% of the sample. The sequencing input was PBMCs or T cells enriched from blood (not recorded which). These receptors were collected from a woman aged 45-65 years who had recovered from COVID-19.

This rearrangement joins TRBV7-2 to TRBJ2-3; 8 bases map to TRBD2. Germline assignment: CDR1 SGHTA and CDR2 FQGNSA. CDR3 size: 18 residues. After removal of 0 bases from V and 6 bases from J, the junction contained 14 bases not matched to a gene. The CDR3, as DNA: TGTGCCAGCAGCTTAGCTGGAGGCGGCGGGAGGAACCGGGATACGCAGTATTTT. The encoded protein is CASSLAGGGGRNRDTQYF.

The chain uses TRBV5-4 and TRBJ1-6, with TRBD1 identical over 7 bases. The V gene's germline CDR1 is SGHNT and CDR2 YYREEE (reference sequence). V shed 6 bases and J 7 bases; nucleotides not matched to a gene: 13. The CDR3 contains 16 residues. The CDR3 DNA is TGTGCCAGCACCCTATACACCCCAGGGGGAAATTCACCCCTCCACTTT. It specifies CASTLYTPGGNSPLHF.

The gene calls are TRBV7-6 and TRBJ1-5; 7 nucleotides match TRBD1. J lost 5 bases, V lost 1 base, and 5 bases had no gene match. The CDR3 runs 15 residues. Germline V gene lookup returns CDR1 SGHVS and CDR2 FNYEAQ. The CDR3, as DNA: TGTGCCAGCAGCTTAGAAGGCAGGGGGGATCAGCCCCAGCATTTT. Translated: CASSLEGRGDQPQHF.

The rearrangement uses TRBV12-5 and TRBJ1-2; TRBD1 is a possible D gene (5 bases). Between the trimmed V and J ends, which lost 5 bases and 3 bases, there was a span of 13 bases. This CDR3 comprises 14 residues. Germline loops: CDR1 LGHNT, CDR2 FRNRAP. The CDR3 protein is CASGTTRVYYGYTF. CDR3 nucleotides: TGTGCTAGTGGTACAACCAGGGTTTACTATGGCTACACCTTC.

V and J are TRBV19 and TRBJ2-1; TRBD2 matches 8 bases. Looked up from germline, CDR1 is LNHDA and CDR2 is SQIVND (reference sequence). V lost 4 bases to trimming and J lost 7 bases; unmatched junction nucleotides: 12. There are 16 residues in the CDR3. The CDR3 sequence: CASSNLLLAAGNEQFF. CDR3 DNA: TGTGCCAGTAGTAACCTATTACTAGCGGCGGGGAATGAGCAGTTCTTC.

The chain has TRBV3-1 (or the pseudogene TRBV3-2) and TRBJ1-1, with a tentative D call TRBD1 (5 bases). This CDR3 is built from 15 residues. CDR1 LGHDT and CDR2 YNNKEL come from the germline V gene (reference sequence). The V end lost 0 bases, the J end lost 6 bases, and 14 bases lay between the germline ends. Here the CDR3 reads CASSQDQGAWSEAFF. CDR3 nucleotide sequence: TGTGCCAGCAGCCAAGATCAAGGGGCGTGGTCTGAAGCTTTCTTT.

The chain is built from TRBV6-5 and TRBJ2-1; 10 nucleotides align to TRBD2. With V trimmed by 0 bases and J by 7 bases, 3 bases remained unmatched. CDR1 MNHEY and CDR2 SVGAGI come from the germline V gene. The CDR3 length is 15 residues. The CDR3 protein is CASSYSGTSVNEQFF. Here the CDR3 DNA reads TGTGCCAGCAGTTACTCCGGGACTAGCGTGAATGAGCAGTTCTTC.

The V and J genes are TRBV30 and TRBJ1-5; 8 bases are a match to TRBD1. The V segment lost 2 bases and the J segment 7 bases; nucleotides outside the gene matches: 10. The CDR3 runs to 15 residues. CDR1 and CDR2 from the germline V gene are GTSNPN and SVGIG (reference sequence). The CDR3 here is CAWSPPDRVQQPQHF. In DNA, the CDR3 is TGTGCCTGGAGTCCGCCGGACAGGGTACAACAGCCCCAGCATTTT.

V and J are TRBV28 and TRBJ1-5; a possible D gene is TRBD1 (6 bases). The CDR3 loop spans 15 amino acids. Trimming took off 8 bases at V and 3 bases at J, with 17 bases between the two ends. Germline CDR1 MDHEN, CDR2 SYDVKM. The CDR3 sequence: CASGAGTISNQPQHF. The CDR3 bases are TGTGCCAGCGGAGCCGGGACAATATCCAATCAGCCCCAGCATTTT.

This rearrangement joins TRBV7-2 to TRBJ1-3; weak D call: TRBD1 (6 bases). The CDR3 sequence is 17 residues long. The germline CDR1 and CDR2 sequences are SGHTA and FQGNSA. V lost 3 bases and J lost 0, with 15 bases in between. CDR3 DNA sequence: TGTGCCAGCAGCTTGGAGGGGGGGATCGCCTCTGGAAACACCATATATTTT. It translates to CASSLEGGIASGNTIYF.

The chain is built from TRBV7-2 and TRBJ1-2; TRBD1 aligns across 10 bases. Germline lookup yields CDR1 SGHTA and CDR2 FQGNSA. This CDR3 is built from 14 residues. Trimming removed 1 base from V and 10 bases from J; junction bases left unmatched: 6. CDR3: CASSLGGTGALYTF. The CDR3 DNA reads as TGTGCCAGCAGCTTAGGAGGGACAGGGGCCCTCTACACCTTC. The full variable domain, rest sourced from reference TRBV7-2 and TRBJ1-2, is GAGVSQSPSNKVTEKGKDVELRCDPISGHTALYWYRQSLGQGLEFLIYFQGNSAPDKSGLPSDRFSAERTGGSVSTLTIQRTQQEDSAVYLCASSLGGTGALYTFGSGTRLTVV.

The V call is TRBV5-4, the J call TRBJ2-5; 8 positions match TRBD2. V shed 0 bases and J 1 base; nucleotides not matched to a gene: 2. CDR3 length: 15 residues. From germline, CDR1 is SGHNT and CDR2 YYREEE (reference sequence). The CDR3 DNA reads TGTGCCAGCAGCTTGGCGGGGGGGGTCCAAGAGACCCAGTACTTC. As protein: CASSLAGGVQETQYF.

The chain carries TRBV5-6 and TRBJ1-4, with D possibly being TRBD1 (6 bases). V was cut by 4 bases and J by 4 bases, with 14 bases left in between. This CDR3 is 15 amino acids long. Germline values: CDR1 SGHDT, CDR2 YYEEEE. DNA of the CDR3: TGTGCCAGCAGCGCCAGGACAGCGGTTAATGAAAAACTGTTTTTT. It specifies CASSARTAVNEKLFF.

The chain is built from TRBV6-5 and TRBJ2-7; TRBD2 matches at 10 bases. The CDR3 covers 14 residues. Germline V gene data show CDR1 as MNHEY and CDR2 as SVGAGI. The ends lost 8 bases at V and 4 bases at J; junction bases unmatched: 8. The CDR3 spells CASADGLAAYEQYF. The CDR3 DNA reads TGTGCCAGCGCCGACGGACTAGCGGCTTACGAGCAGTACTTC.

V usage is TRBV7-2 and J usage is TRBJ2-1; TRBD2 aligns across 10 bases. Germline lookup yields CDR1 SGHTA and CDR2 FQGNSA. The CDR3 runs to 15 residues. The junction had 5 bases not matched to a gene; V was cut back by 2 bases and J by 7 bases. This CDR3 reads CASSLQAGGGNEQFF. The CDR3 DNA sequence: TGTGCCAGCAGCTTACAAGCGGGAGGGGGGAATGAGCAGTTCTTC.

The chain has TRBV4-3 and TRBJ1-6; D is unresolved. Per germline, CDR1 LGHNA and CDR2 YSLEER. The CDR3 totals 15 residues. The V end was cut by 0 bases, the J end by 10 bases, with 13 bases between. The CDR3 nucleotides read TGCGCCAGCAGCCAAGAAATCAGGCCGGGATCACCCCTCCACTTT. Translation: CASSQEIRPGSPLHF.

The chain employs TRBV6-5 and TRBJ2-7; tentative D call: TRBD1 (6 bases). The CDR3 contains 13 residues. Germline V CDR1 and CDR2: MNHEY, SVGAGI. Trimming took off 6 bases at V and 2 bases at J, with 11 bases between the two ends. The CDR3 spells CASRQGSAYEQYF. CDR3 in DNA: TGTGCCAGCAGACAGGGTTCAGCCTACGAGCAGTACTTC.

The genes are TRBV19 and TRBJ2-1; D is perhaps TRBD1 (7 bases). Looked up from germline, CDR1 is LNHDA and CDR2 is SQIVND (reference sequence). The CDR3 consists of 14 residues. V was pared by 6 bases and J by 15 bases, with 24 bases between. For the CDR3, the DNA is TGTGCCAGTAGATTAGGACAGGATGGAGGGCCCCTGTTCTTC. Translating gives CASRLGQDGGPLFF. The full variable domain, rest sourced from reference TRBV19 and TRBJ2-1, is DGGITQSPKYLFRKEGQNVTLSCEQNLNHDAMYWYRQDPGQGLRLIYYSQIVNDFQKGDIAEGYSVSREKKESFPLTVTSAQKNPTAFYLCASRLGQDGGPLFFGPGTRLTVL.